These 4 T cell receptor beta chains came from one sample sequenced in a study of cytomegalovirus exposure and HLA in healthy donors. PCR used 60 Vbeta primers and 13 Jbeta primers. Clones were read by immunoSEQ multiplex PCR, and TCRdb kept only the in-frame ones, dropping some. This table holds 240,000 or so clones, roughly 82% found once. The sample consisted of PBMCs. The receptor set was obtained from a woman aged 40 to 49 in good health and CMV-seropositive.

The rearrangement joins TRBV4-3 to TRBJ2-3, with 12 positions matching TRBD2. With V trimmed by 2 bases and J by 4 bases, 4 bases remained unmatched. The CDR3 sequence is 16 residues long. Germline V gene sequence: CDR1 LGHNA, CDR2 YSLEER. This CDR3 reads CASSQRTSGAADTQYF. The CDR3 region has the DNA TGCGCCAGCAGCCAAAGGACTAGCGGGGCCGCAGATACGCAGTATTTT.

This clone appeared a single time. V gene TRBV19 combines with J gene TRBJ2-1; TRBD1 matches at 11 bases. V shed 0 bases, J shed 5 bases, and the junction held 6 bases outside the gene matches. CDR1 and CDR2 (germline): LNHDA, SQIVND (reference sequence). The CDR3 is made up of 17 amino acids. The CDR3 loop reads CASSIDLGTGGHNEQFF. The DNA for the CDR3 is TGTGCCAGTAGTATAGATCTCGGGACAGGGGGACACAATGAGCAGTTCTTC.

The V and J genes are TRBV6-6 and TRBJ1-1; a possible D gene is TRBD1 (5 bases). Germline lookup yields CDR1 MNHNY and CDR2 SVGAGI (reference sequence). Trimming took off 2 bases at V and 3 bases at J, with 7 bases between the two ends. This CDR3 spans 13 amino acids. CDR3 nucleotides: TGTGCCAGCAGTTACGCGGGGCACACTGAAGCTTTCTTT. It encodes CASSYAGHTEAFF.

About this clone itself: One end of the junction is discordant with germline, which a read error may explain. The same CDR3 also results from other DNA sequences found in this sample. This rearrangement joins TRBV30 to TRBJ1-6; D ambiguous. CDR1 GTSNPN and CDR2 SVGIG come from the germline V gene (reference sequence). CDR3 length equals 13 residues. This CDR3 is CAWEVGGNSPLHF. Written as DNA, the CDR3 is TGTGCCTGGGAGGTAGGAGGGAATTCCCCCCTCCACTTT.